The sequence of this T cell receptor beta chain was determined in a study of shared clonotypes between healthy human individuals. The wider study: The composition of the donors was a couple of women and a few men aged 18 to 49. CD4 naive and CD4 memory each took three plates per donor, while CD8 naive took two and CD8 memory one.

CD4+ cell separation produced CD45RA+ naive and CD45RA-negative memory subsets. Assay runs were performed at deep level. Using immunoSEQ multiplex PCR, the repertoire was profiled, and TCRdb retains in-frame clones only, with some absent. The sample carries about 770,000 clones, 55% to 75% recorded once. Losses at the gene ends were 5 bases for V and 7 bases for J; bases not matched to a gene: 7. Germline V lookup: CDR1 SGHTA, CDR2 FQGNSA. There are 14 residues in the CDR3. The chain has TRBV7-2 and TRBJ1-5; the match to TRBD1 covers 8 bases. Sample: memory CD4+ T cells sorted from blood. The subset denotes: CD45RA-negative fraction. This TCR derives from a woman aged 25 to 39 in good health. Here the CDR3 reads CASSLRGRGQPQHF. The CDR3 DNA is TGTGCCAGCAGCCTCAGGGGGCGCGGACAGCCCCAGCATTTT.